A selection of T cell receptor beta chains follows, all from one sample in a study of OX40 agonist ivuxolimab in advanced cancers. The assay was immunoSEQ multiplex PCR, and TCRdb's table has in-frame clones only and misses some. The table has roughly 61,000 clones, around 88% seen once. The input for sequencing was CD4+ or CD8+ T cells sorted from blood, taken in a trial of the OX40 agonist ivuxolimab. The receptors were gathered from an adult with an advanced solid tumor such as melanoma, head and neck, liver or kidney cancer. The CDR3 runs from the conserved cysteine through the conserved F or W. Fields, in order: CDR3 length, D gene, clone size, J gene, V gene, CDR3 DNA, CDR3 protein. A D gene is named only where the DNA matches it firmly. The size entry is marked missing in some rows and otherwise reads once, few, many or a size class.

11	NA	NA	TRBJ2-3	TRBV10-2	TGCGCCAGCAGTGAGGCGGATACGCAGTATTTT	CASSEADTQYF
15	TRBD1	NA	TRBJ1-4	TRBV19	TGTGCCAGTAGTACGAGGACAGGGGTTTTTGAAAAACTGTTTTTT	CASSTRTGVFEKLFF
15	TRBD2	once	TRBJ2-1	TRBV28	TGTGCCAACCCGAGGGCGGGAGGGCCGTACAATGAGCAGTTCTTC	CANPRAGGPYNEQFF
15	NA	NA	TRBJ1-4	TRBV7-9	TGTGCCAGCAGCCCCAGGACTGGGCACCTCAAAAAACTGTTTTTT	CASSPRTGHLKKLFF
13	NA	NA	TRBJ2-7	TRBV5-6	TGTGCCAGCAGCTTCCCAGGCAACTACGAGCAGTACTTC	CASSFPGNYEQYF
15	NA	once	TRBJ2-5	TRBV28	TGTGCCAGCAGTCCCCCGCAGGGCTCGGGGGAGACCCAGTACTTC	CASSPPQGSGETQYF
12	NA	NA	TRBJ1-1	TRBV6-1	TGTGCCAGCAGTGAATCCAGAGTTGAAGCTTTCTTT	CASSESRVEAFF
13	TRBD1	NA	TRBJ1-6	TRBV7-2	TGTGCCAGCAGCTCGGGACAGAATTCACCCCTCCACTTT	CASSSGQNSPLHF
15	TRBD2	NA	TRBJ2-7	TRBV7-8	TGTGCCAGCAGCTTAGGACTAGCGGGGAGCTACGAGCAGTACTTC	CASSLGLAGSYEQYF
13	NA	NA	TRBJ1-2	TRBV5-1	TGCGCCAGCAGGGGCGACAGTGTCTATGGCTACACCTTC	CASRGDSVYGYTF
16	TRBD2	NA	TRBJ2-1	TRBV9	TGTGCCAGCAGCGTAGTACTAGCGGGGGGAATTGGTGAGCAGTTCTTC	CASSVVLAGGIGEQFF
16	TRBD2	NA	TRBJ2-3	TRBV28	TGTGCCAGCAGTTCGGGACTAGCGGGGCCCACAGATACGCAGTATTTT	CASSSGLAGPTDTQYF
14	NA	NA	TRBJ2-7	TRBV5-6	TGTGCCAGCAGCTTGGGCGCAGGTTCCTACGAGCAGTACTTC	CASSLGAGSYEQYF
17	NA	NA	TRBJ2-7	TRBV18	TGTGCCAGCTCACCAGCGGTAGGGACTCGTGGGAACTACGAGCAGTACTTC	CASSPAVGTRGNYEQYF
18	TRBD2	NA	TRBJ2-3	TRBV19	TGTGCCAGTAGTATAGATCTGTCTAGCGGGAGAAGTACAGATACGCAGTATTTT	CASSIDLSSGRSTDTQYF
14	NA	NA	TRBJ2-5	TRBV18	TGTGCCAGCTCACGGCTTTCAGGGGAAGAGACCCAGTACTTC	CASSRLSGEETQYF
14	NA	NA	TRBJ2-3	TRBV5-1	TGCGCCAGCAGCTTAGATTTTACCACAGATACGCAGTATTTT	CASSLDFTTDTQYF
14	NA	NA	TRBJ1-4	TRBV4-1	TGCGCCAGCAGCCAAGCTGGCAGTTGGGAAAAACTGTTTTTT	CASSQAGSWEKLFF
15	NA	NA	TRBJ2-7	TRBV6-6	TGTGCCAGCAGTTACTTTGGCAGTCGGTCCTACGAGCAGTACTTC	CASSYFGSRSYEQYF
15	TRBD2	NA	TRBJ2-5	TRBV7-6	TGTGCCAGCAGCTTAGTTGCGGGGGTTAGGGAGACCCAGTACTTC	CASSLVAGVRETQYF
20	TRBD2	NA	TRBJ2-7	TRBV5-1	TGCGCCAGCAGCTTGGAGCCCCCCGGGACTAGCGGGGGATCCTCCTACGAGCAGTACTTC	CASSLEPPGTSGGSSYEQYF
13	TRBD1	NA	TRBJ1-2	TRBV18	TGTGCCAGCTCATCGGGACAGGACTATGGCTACACCTTC	CASSSGQDYGYTF
14	TRBD1	NA	TRBJ1-6	TRBV5-1	TGCGCCAGCAGCTCACAGGGGAATAATTCACCCCTCCACTTT	CASSSQGNNSPLHF
14	TRBD2	NA	TRBJ2-5	TRBV2	TGTGCCAGCTCTTTAGCGGGGGTCTCAGGGACCCAGTACTTC	CASSLAGVSGTQYF
15	TRBD1	NA	TRBJ2-7	TRBV6-5	TGTGCCAGCAGGTCGCCGGGACAGTCCTCCTACGAGCAGTACTTC	CASRSPGQSSYEQYF
17	NA	NA	TRBJ1-2	TRBV7-8	TGTGCCAGCAGCTTAGGAAGGCGTCGGGGGCCCCTTAATGGCTACACCTTC	CASSLGRRRGPLNGYTF
13	NA	NA	TRBJ1-5	TRBV2	TGTGCCAGCAGAATGAATAGCAATCAGCCCCAGCATTTT	CASRMNSNQPQHF
15	NA	NA	TRBJ2-2	TRBV19	TGTGCCAGTAGAAGGGACCGATCGAACACCGGGGAGCTGTTTTTT	CASRRDRSNTGELFF
12	NA	NA	TRBJ2-2	TRBV30	TGTGCCTGGAGTGTCTCCACCGGGGAGCTGTTTTTT	CAWSVSTGELFF
16	NA	NA	TRBJ1-1	TRBV19	TGTGCCAGTAGGAGGGGGGGCCCTGCCTTGAACACTGAAGCTTTCTTT	CASRRGGPALNTEAFF
16	TRBD2	once	TRBJ2-2	TRBV2	TGTGCCAGCAGGTTGAGCGGGGGGGCTGTCACCGGGGAGCTGTTTTTT	CASRLSGGAVTGELFF
15	NA	NA	TRBJ1-2	TRBV6-6	TGTGCCAGCAGTTACTGGGGTGGCGCTAACTATGGCTACACCTTC	CASSYWGGANYGYTF
15	TRBD1	NA	TRBJ1-5	TRBV9	TGTGCCAGCAGCGTAGGTCAGGGGGGCCATCAGCCCCAGCATTTT	CASSVGQGGHQPQHF
16	NA	NA	TRBJ1-2	TRBV19	TGTGCCAGTAGTATCGGCGCAAACACAGGGAACTATGGCTACACCTTC	CASSIGANTGNYGYTF
16	NA	NA	TRBJ2-6	TRBV7-9	TGTGCCAGCAGCTCCCGAGGGGGCTCTGGGGCCAACGTCCTGACTTTC	CASSSRGGSGANVLTF
17	TRBD1	NA	TRBJ2-6	TRBV19	TGTGCCAGTAGTTTCGGGGACAGTCACTCTGGGGCCAACGTCCTGACTTTC	CASSFGDSHSGANVLTF
16	NA	NA	TRBJ2-1	TRBV6-5	TGTGCCAGCAGTTATTCACCGGTAGCATCGTACAATGAGCAGTTCTTC	CASSYSPVASYNEQFF
13	NA	NA	TRBJ2-7	TRBV9	TGTGCCAGCAGCGCTTTCGGTTCCTACGAGCAGTACTTC	CASSAFGSYEQYF
13	NA	NA	TRBJ2-5	TRBV5-1	TGCGCCAGCAGCCTCAGGGTTGCAGAGACCCAGTACTTC	CASSLRVAETQYF
16	TRBD2	NA	TRBJ2-1	TRBV19	TGTGCCAGTAGTACCCGCGGAAGAGCGGGAAACAATGAGCAGTTCTTC	CASSTRGRAGNNEQFF
16	NA	NA	TRBJ2-5	TRBV5-4	TGTGCCAGCAGCTTGGTGGGGACTCCGTTGGGAGAGACCCAGTACTTC	CASSLVGTPLGETQYF
14	NA	NA	TRBJ2-3	TRBV5-1	TGCGCCAGCAGTCAAACGAAGCAGGGAGATACGCAGTATTTT	CASSQTKQGDTQYF
17	TRBD2	NA	TRBJ2-5	TRBV30	TGTGCCTGGAGCCCTCCCCCCGGCGGGGGGGCCCAAGAGACCCAGTACTTC	CAWSPPPGGGAQETQYF
13	NA	NA	TRBJ2-5	TRBV6-6	TGTGCCAGCCGCCCGGGGATACAAGAGACCCAGTACTTC	CASRPGIQETQYF
15	NA	NA	TRBJ2-7	TRBV11-2	TGTGCCAGCAGCTTAGCGCAGGGGTCTTCCTACGAGCAGTACTTC	CASSLAQGSSYEQYF
14	TRBD2	NA	TRBJ2-5	TRBV30	TGTGCCTGGAGTGGTAGCGGGTCCCAAGAGACCCAGTACTTC	CAWSGSGSQETQYF
10	NA	NA	TRBJ2-7	TRBV11-2	TGTGCCAGCAGTCACTACGAGCAGTACTTC	CASSHYEQYF
16	NA	once	TRBJ1-4	TRBV6-6	TGTGCCAGCAGTTACCGCGGGGGGGAGGATAATGAAAAACTGTTTTTT	CASSYRGGEDNEKLFF
16	TRBD1	NA	TRBJ2-3	TRBV27	TGTGCCAGCAGTTTACAGGGCCAGGGGGCTGGAGATACGCAGTATTTT	CASSLQGQGAGDTQYF
16	TRBD1	once	TRBJ2-2	TRBV30	TGTGCCTGGAGTGCTATGCGGGGACAGGGAACCGGGGAGCTGTTTTTT	CAWSAMRGQGTGELFF
15	TRBD1	once	TRBJ2-7	TRBV7-2	TGTGCCAGCAGCTTATACAGGACAGGGTCATACGAGCAGTACTTC	CASSLYRTGSYEQYF
15	TRBD2	NA	TRBJ2-3	TRBV5-4	TGTGCCAGCGGGGTCGCGGGGGGGCCCACAGATACGCAGTATTTT	CASGVAGGPTDTQYF
16	TRBD1	NA	TRBJ1-5	TRBV19	TGTGCCAGTAGTCCCCGGGACAGGAGTAGCAATCAGCCCCAGCATTTT	CASSPRDRSSNQPQHF
14	NA	NA	TRBJ1-2	TRBV4-3	TGCGCCAGCAGCCAACACCGAGATAACTATGGCTACACCTTC	CASSQHRDNYGYTF
19	TRBD1	few	TRBJ1-2	TRBV4-1	TGCGCCAGCAGCCAAGATTTCAGGGGGACCACCCCAAACCGCTATGGCTACACCTTC	CASSQDFRGTTPNRYGYTF